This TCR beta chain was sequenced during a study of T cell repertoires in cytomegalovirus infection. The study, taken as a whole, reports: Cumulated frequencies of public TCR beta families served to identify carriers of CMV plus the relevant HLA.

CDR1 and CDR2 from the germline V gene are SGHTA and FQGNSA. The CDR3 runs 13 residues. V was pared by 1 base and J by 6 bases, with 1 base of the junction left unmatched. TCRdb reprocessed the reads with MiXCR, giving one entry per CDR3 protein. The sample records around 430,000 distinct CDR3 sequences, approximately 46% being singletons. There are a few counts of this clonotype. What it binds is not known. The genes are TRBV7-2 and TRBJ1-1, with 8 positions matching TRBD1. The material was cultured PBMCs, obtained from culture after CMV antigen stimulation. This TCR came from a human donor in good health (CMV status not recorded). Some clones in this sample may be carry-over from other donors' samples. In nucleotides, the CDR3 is TGTGCCAGCAGCTTAGGGGGACAGGCTGAAGCTTTCTTT. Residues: CASSLGGQAEAFF.